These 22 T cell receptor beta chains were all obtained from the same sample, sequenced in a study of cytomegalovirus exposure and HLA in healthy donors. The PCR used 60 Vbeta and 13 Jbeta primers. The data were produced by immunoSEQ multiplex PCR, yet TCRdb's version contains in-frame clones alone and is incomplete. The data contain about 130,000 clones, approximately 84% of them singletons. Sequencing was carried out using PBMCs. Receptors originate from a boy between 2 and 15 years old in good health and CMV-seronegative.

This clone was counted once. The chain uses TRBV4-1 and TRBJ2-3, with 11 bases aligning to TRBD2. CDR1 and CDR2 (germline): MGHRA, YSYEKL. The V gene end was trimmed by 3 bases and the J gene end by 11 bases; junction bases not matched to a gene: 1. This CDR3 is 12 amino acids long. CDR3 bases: TGCGCCAGCAGCCAGGGACTAGCGGAGCAGTATTTT. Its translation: CASSQGLAEQYF.

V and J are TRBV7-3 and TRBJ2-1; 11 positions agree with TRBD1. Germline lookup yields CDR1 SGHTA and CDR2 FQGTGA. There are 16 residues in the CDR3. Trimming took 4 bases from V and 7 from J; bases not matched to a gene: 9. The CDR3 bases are TGTGCCAGCAGCTCGCACCCGGGACAGGGGGTTAATGAGCAGTTCTTC. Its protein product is CASSSHPGQGVNEQFF.

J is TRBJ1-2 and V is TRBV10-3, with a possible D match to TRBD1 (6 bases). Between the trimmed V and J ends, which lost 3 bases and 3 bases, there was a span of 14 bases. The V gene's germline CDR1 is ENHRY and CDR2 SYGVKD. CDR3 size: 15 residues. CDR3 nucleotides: TGTGCCATCAGTGATGGGACAAAACGGTACTATGGCTACACCTTC. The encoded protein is CAISDGTKRYYGYTF.

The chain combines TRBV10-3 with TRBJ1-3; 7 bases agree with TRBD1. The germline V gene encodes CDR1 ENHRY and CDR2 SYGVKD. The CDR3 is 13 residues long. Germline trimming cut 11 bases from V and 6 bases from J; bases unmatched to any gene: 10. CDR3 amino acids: CASRRDRENTIYF. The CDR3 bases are TGTGCCTCACGCCGGGACAGAGAAAACACCATATATTTT.

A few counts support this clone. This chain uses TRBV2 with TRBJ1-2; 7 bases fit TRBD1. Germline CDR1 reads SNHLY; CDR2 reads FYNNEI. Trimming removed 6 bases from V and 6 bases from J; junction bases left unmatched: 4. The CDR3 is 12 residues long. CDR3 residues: CASRRDSDGYTF. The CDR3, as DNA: TGTGCCAGCAGACGGGACAGTGATGGCTACACCTTC. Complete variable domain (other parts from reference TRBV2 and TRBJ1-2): EPEVTQTPSHQVTQMGQEVILRCVPISNHLYFYWYRQILGQKVEFLVSFYNNEISEKSEIFDDQFSVERPDGSNFTLKIRSTKLEDSAMYFCASRRDSDGYTFGSGTRLTVV.

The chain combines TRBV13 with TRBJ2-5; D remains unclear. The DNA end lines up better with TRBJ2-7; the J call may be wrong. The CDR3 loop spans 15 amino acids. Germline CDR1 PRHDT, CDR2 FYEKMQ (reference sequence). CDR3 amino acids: CASSLARIPTYEQYF. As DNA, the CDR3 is TGTGCCAGCAGCTTAGCCAGGATTCCTACCTACGAGCAGTACTTC.

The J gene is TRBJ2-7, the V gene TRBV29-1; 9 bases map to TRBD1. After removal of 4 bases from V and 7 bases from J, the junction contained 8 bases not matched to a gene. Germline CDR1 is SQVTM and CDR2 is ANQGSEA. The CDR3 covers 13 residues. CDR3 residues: CSVGDRDSGEQYF. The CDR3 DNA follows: TGCAGCGTTGGGGACAGGGATAGCGGGGAGCAGTACTTC.

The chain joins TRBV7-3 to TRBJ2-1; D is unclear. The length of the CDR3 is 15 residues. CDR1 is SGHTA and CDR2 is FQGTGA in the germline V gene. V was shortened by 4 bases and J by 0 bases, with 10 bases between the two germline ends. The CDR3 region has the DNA TGTGCCAGCAGCTCTACAGAGAGCTCCTACAATGAGCAGTTCTTC. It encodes CASSSTESSYNEQFF.

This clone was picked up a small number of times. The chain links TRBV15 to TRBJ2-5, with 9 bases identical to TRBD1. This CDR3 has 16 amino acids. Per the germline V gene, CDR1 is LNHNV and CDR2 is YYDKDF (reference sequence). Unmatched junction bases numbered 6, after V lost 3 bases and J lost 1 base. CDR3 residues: CATSRGQGQSQETQYF. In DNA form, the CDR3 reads TGTGCCACCAGCAGGGGACAGGGACAAAGCCAAGAGACCCAGTACTTC. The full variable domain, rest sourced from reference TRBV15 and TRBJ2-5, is DAMVIQNPRYQVTQFGKPVTLSCSQTLNHNVMYWYQQKSSQAPKLLFHYYDKDFNNEADTPDNFQSRRPNTSFCFLDIRSPGLGDTAMYLCATSRGQGQSQETQYFGPGTRLLVL.

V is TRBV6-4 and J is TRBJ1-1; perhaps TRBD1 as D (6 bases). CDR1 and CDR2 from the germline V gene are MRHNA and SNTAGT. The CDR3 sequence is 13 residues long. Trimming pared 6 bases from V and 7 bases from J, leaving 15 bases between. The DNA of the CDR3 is TGTGCCAGCAGATCACAGGGCATCGGTGAAGCTTTCTTT. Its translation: CASRSQGIGEAFF.

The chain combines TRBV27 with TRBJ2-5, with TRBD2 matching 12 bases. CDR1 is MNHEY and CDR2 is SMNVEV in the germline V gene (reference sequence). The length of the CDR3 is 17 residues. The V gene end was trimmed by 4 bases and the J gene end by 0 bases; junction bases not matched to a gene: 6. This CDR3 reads CASSSGLAGGYQETQYF. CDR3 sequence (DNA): TGTGCCAGCAGTTCAGGCCTAGCGGGGGGGTACCAAGAGACCCAGTACTTC.

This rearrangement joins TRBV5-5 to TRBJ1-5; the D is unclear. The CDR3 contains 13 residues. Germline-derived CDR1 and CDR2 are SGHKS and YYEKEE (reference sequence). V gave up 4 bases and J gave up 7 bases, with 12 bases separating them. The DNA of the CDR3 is TGTGCCAGCAGCCCCGGTGGTTCGCAGCCCCAGCATTTT. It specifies CASSPGGSQPQHF. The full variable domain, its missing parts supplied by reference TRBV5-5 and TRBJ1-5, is DAGVTQSPTHLIKTRGQQVTLRCSPISGHKSVSWYQQVLGQGPQFIFQYYEKEERGRGNFPDRFSARQFPNYSSELNVNALLLGDSALYLCASSPGGSQPQHFGDGTRLSIL.

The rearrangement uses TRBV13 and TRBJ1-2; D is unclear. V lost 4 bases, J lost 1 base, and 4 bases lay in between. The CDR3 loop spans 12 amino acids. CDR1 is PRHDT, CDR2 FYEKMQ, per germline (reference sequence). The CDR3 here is CASSSLNYGYTF. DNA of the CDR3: TGTGCCAGCAGCTCCCTTAACTATGGCTACACCTTC.

CDR3 amino acids: CASSDSSGGADTQYF. The CDR3 bases are TGTGCCAGCAGTGACTCTAGCGGGGGGGCAGATACGCAGTATTTT. The chain has TRBV6-4 and TRBJ2-3; TRBD2 aligns across 11 bases. V was pared by 0 bases and J by 4 bases, with 0 bases of the junction left unmatched. Germline V lookup: CDR1 MRHNA, CDR2 SNTAGT. CDR3 length: 15 residues.

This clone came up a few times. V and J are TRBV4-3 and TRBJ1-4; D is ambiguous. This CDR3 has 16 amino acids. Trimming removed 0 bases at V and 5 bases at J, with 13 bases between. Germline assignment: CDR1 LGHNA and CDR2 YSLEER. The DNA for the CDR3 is TGCGCCAGCAGCCAAGAAGAGTCGAGGAGGAATGAAAAACTGTTTTTT. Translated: CASSQEESRRNEKLFF.

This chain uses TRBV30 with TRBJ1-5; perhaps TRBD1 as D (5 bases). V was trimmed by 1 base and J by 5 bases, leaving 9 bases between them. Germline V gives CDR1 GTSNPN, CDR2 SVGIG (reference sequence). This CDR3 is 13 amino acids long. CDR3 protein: CAWSGGVDQPQHF. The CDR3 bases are TGTGCCTGGAGTGGGGGGGTGGATCAGCCCCAGCATTTT. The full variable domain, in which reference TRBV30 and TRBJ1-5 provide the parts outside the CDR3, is SQTIHQWPATLVQPVGSPLSLECTVEGTSNPNLYWYRQAAGRGLQLLFYSVGIGQISSEVPQNLSASRPQDRQFILSSKKLLLSDSGFYLCAWSGGVDQPQHFGDGTRLSIL.

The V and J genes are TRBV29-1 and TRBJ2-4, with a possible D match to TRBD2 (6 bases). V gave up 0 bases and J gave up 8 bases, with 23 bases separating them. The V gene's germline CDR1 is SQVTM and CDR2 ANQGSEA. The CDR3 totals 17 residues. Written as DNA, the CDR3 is TGCAGCGTTGAAGACGGGGGTCGTACCACCTCCGACTACATTCAGTACTTC. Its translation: CSVEDGGRTTSDYIQYF.

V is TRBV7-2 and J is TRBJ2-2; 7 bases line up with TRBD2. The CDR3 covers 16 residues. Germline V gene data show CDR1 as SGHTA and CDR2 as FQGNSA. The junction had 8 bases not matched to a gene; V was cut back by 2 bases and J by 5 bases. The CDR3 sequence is CASSLYLSSGTGELFF. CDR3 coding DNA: TGTGCCAGCAGCTTATACTTGTCTAGCGGAACCGGGGAGCTGTTTTTT. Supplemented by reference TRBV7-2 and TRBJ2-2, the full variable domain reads GAGVSQSPSNKVTEKGKDVELRCDPISGHTALYWYRQSLGQGLEFLIYFQGNSAPDKSGLPSDRFSAERTGGSVSTLTIQRTQQEDSAVYLCASSLYLSSGTGELFFGEGSRLTVL.

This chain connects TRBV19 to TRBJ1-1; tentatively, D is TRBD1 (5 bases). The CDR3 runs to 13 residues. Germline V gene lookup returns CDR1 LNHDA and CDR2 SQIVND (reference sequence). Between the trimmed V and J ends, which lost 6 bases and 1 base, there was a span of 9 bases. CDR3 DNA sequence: TGTGCCAGTAGACTCGGGGGGAACACTGAAGCTTTCTTT. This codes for CASRLGGNTEAFF.

CDR3 bases: TGTGCTAGTGGACAGGGCAGCAATCAGCCCCAGCATTTT. Translated, it gives CASGQGSNQPQHF. V usage is TRBV12-5 and J usage is TRBJ1-5; weak D call: TRBD1 (6 bases). This CDR3 contains 13 residues. Germline CDR1 is LGHNT and CDR2 is FRNRAP. V gave up 6 bases and J gave up 1 base, with 7 bases separating them.

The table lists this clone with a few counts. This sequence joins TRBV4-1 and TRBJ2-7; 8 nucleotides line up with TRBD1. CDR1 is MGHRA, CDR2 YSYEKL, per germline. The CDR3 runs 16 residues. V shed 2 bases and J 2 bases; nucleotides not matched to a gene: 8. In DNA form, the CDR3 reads TGCGCCAGCAGCCAATTACTGCAGGGGGCAACCTACGAGCAGTACTTC. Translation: CASSQLLQGATYEQYF.

The chain's CDR3 is CASSELAGENNEQFF. CDR3 bases: TGTGCCAGCAGCGAATTAGCGGGAGAGAATAATGAGCAGTTCTTC. The rearrangement joins TRBV6-4 to TRBJ2-1, with 9 bases fitting TRBD2. The germline V gene encodes CDR1 MRHNA and CDR2 SNTAGT. This CDR3 is built from 15 residues. The ends lost 6 bases at V and 7 bases at J; junction bases unmatched: 10.